This is a list of T cell receptor beta chains from one sample in a study of regulatory T cells in long-lasting Graves disease. TCRdb reprocessed the multiplex PCR reads via MiXCR and lists one record per CDR3 protein. This table holds approximately 470,000 distinct CDR3 sequences, roughly 17% found once. These data were also filed under a second study, of T cells in Graves' hyperthyroidism and ophthalmopathy.

The material sequenced was peripheral blood mononuclear cells (PBMCs), taken at new diagnosis, from a patient treated with antithyroid drugs. Source of these receptors: a man aged 40-55 years with Graves disease. The CDR3 runs from the conserved cysteine through the conserved F or W. The D gene is left open where the match is weak. Only part of the rows carry a size: once, few, many, or a class if the clone is expanded.

V: TRBV30
size: .
D: .
J: TRBJ2-1
CDR3: CAWSRTGSNEQFF
DNA: TGTGCCTGGAGTCGGACGGGATCCAATGAGCAGTTCTTC

V: TRBV28
size: many
D: TRBD2
J: TRBJ2-3
CDR3: CASSTGLAGVFSDTQYF
DNA: TGTGCCAGCAGTACAGGACTAGCGGGAGTTTTCTCCGATACGCAGTATTTT

V: TRBV6-5
size: many
D: .
J: TRBJ2-1
CDR3: CASSYSPLPVSYNEQFF
DNA: TGTGCCAGCAGTTACTCGCCCCTGCCGGTCTCCTACAATGAGCAGTTCTTC

V: TRBV10-3
size: few
D: .
J: TRBJ2-7
CDR3: CAISPRGTEQYF
DNA: TGTGCCATCAGTCCCAGGGGAACCGAGCAGTACTTC

V: TRBV3-1
size: .
D: .
J: TRBJ2-1
CDR3: CASNQDMAPSYNEQFF
DNA: TGTGCCAGCAACCAAGATATGGCCCCCTCCTACAATGAGCAGTTCTTC

V: TRBV30
size: .
D: .
J: TRBJ2-6
CDR3: CAWRRGLSFSGANVLTF
DNA: TGTGCCTGGAGGAGGGGTTTAAGTTTCTCTGGGGCCAACGTCCTGACTTTC

V: TRBV6-1
size: few
D: .
J: TRBJ1-5
CDR3: CASSLFVGSNQPQHF
DNA: TGTGCCAGCAGTCTCTTTGTAGGTAGCAATCAGCCCCAGCATTTT

V: TRBV6-2/TRBV6-3
size: few
D: .
J: TRBJ2-5
CDR3: CASRRSRGMGQETQYF
DNA: TGTGCCAGCAGAAGATCCAGGGGAATGGGCCAAGAGACCCAGTACTTC

V: TRBV20-1
size: few
D: TRBD1
J: TRBJ2-6
CDR3: CSARDRDREYSGANVLTF
DNA: TGCAGTGCTAGAGACCGGGACAGGGAGTACTCTGGGGCCAACGTCCTGACTTTC

V: TRBV9
size: many
D: TRBD1
J: TRBJ2-7
CDR3: CASSVATGQGRSKQYF
DNA: TGTGCCAGCAGCGTAGCTACGGGACAGGGAAGGTCTAAGCAGTACTTC

V: TRBV25-1
size: .
D: .
J: TRBJ2-7
CDR3: CASSGSGGRAYEQYF
DNA: TGTGCCAGCAGTGGATCTGGGGGAAGGGCCTACGAGCAGTACTTC

V: TRBV12-3/TRBV12-4
size: few
D: .
J: TRBJ2-7
CDR3: CASSGGRTGNHEQYF
DNA: TGTGCCAGCAGCGGGGGCCGAACAGGGAACCACGAGCAGTACTTC

V: TRBV11-2
size: many
D: .
J: TRBJ2-3
CDR3: CASSLEGGSGTQYF
DNA: TGTGCCAGCAGCTTAGAGGGCGGATCCGGTACGCAGTATTTT

V: TRBV19
size: few
D: .
J: TRBJ2-2
CDR3: CASSPLRTAPTNTGELFF
DNA: TGTGCCAGTAGTCCACTTAGGACAGCTCCGACGAACACCGGGGAGCTGTTTTTT

V: TRBV10-3
size: few
D: .
J: TRBJ1-1
CDR3: CAISEPSRSTEAFF
DNA: TGTGCCATCAGTGAACCCAGCCGCAGCACTGAAGCTTTCTTT

V: TRBV29-1
size: few
D: .
J: TRBJ2-1
CDR3: CSVERPNNEQFF
DNA: TGCAGCGTTGAAAGACCTAACAATGAGCAGTTCTTC

V: TRBV28
size: .
D: .
J: TRBJ1-1
CDR3: CASSLKWTEAFF
DNA: TGTGCCAGCAGTTTAAAGTGGACTGAAGCTTTCTTT

V: TRBV10-2
size: many
D: TRBD2
J: TRBJ2-1
CDR3: CASREGTSGYNEQFF
DNA: TGCGCCAGCAGGGAGGGGACTAGCGGGTACAATGAGCAGTTCTTC

V: TRBV29-1
size: few
D: .
J: TRBJ2-7
CDR3: CSVGASSYEQYF
DNA: TGCAGCGTTGGGGCCAGCTCCTACGAGCAGTACTTC

V: TRBV4-1
size: few
D: .
J: TRBJ2-3
CDR3: CASSQHKGTPLLHTQYF
DNA: TGCGCCAGCAGCCAACACAAAGGGACTCCCCTCCTCCATACGCAGTATTTT

V: TRBV28
size: many
D: .
J: TRBJ1-4
CDR3: CASRGVREKLFF
DNA: TGTGCCAGCAGGGGGGTGCGAGAAAAACTGTTTTTT

V: TRBV20-1
size: many
D: TRBD2
J: TRBJ2-5
CDR3: CSATSSGSVEQETQYF
DNA: TGCAGTGCTACTTCTAGCGGGAGTGTGGAACAAGAGACCCAGTACTTC

V: TRBV19
size: .
D: TRBD1
J: TRBJ2-2
CDR3: CASSRTGTTGELFF
DNA: TGTGCCAGTAGCCGGACAGGGACCACCGGGGAGCTGTTTTTT

V: TRBV28
size: many
D: .
J: TRBJ2-5
CDR3: CASSLAAQYQETQYF
DNA: TGTGCCAGCAGTTTAGCGGCCCAGTACCAAGAGACCCAGTACTTC

V: TRBV28
size: many
D: TRBD2
J: TRBJ2-2
CDR3: CASKMGLAGGGAGELFF
DNA: TGTGCCAGCAAAATGGGACTAGCGGGAGGCGGGGCCGGGGAGCTGTTTTTT

V: TRBV6-2/TRBV6-3
size: many
D: .
J: TRBJ1-5
CDR3: CASSYSIGPAQHF
DNA: TGTGCCAGCAGTTACTCGATAGGACCGGCCCAGCATTTT

V: TRBV28
size: .
D: TRBD1
J: TRBJ1-2
CDR3: CASSQGGQGNGGYTF
DNA: TGTGCCAGCAGTCAAGGCGGACAGGGAAACGGTGGCTACACCTTC

V: TRBV11-2
size: few
D: TRBD1
J: TRBJ1-1
CDR3: CASSSQGATGAFF
DNA: TGTGCCAGCAGCTCACAGGGGGCGACTGGAGCTTTCTTT

V: TRBV28
size: many
D: TRBD1
J: TRBJ1-6
CDR3: CASSLWTGDSPLHF
DNA: TGTGCCAGCAGTTTATGGACAGGGGATTCACCCCTCCACTTT

V: TRBV12-3/TRBV12-4
size: .
D: .
J: TRBJ2-2
CDR3: CASRGGQLSNTGELFF
DNA: TGTGCCAGCAGGGGGGGACAGCTATCGAACACCGGGGAGCTGTTTTTT

V: TRBV11-2
size: many
D: .
J: TRBJ2-1
CDR3: CASSLEWRDSSYNEQFF
DNA: TGTGCCAGCAGCTTAGAATGGAGGGACAGCTCCTACAATGAGCAGTTCTTC

V: TRBV20-1
size: many
D: .
J: TRBJ2-1
CDR3: CSARVGESSSYNEQFF
DNA: TGCAGTGCTAGAGTTGGCGAGTCAAGCTCCTACAATGAGCAGTTCTTC

V: TRBV20-1
size: many
D: TRBD2
J: TRBJ2-7
CDR3: CSARDPSSGRASFEQYF
DNA: TGCAGTGCTAGAGATCCGTCTAGCGGGAGGGCGTCTTTCGAGCAGTACTTC

V: TRBV3-1
size: many
D: .
J: TRBJ2-1
CDR3: CASSHGANNEQFF
DNA: TGTGCCAGCAGCCACGGAGCGAACAATGAGCAGTTCTTC

V: TRBV12-3/TRBV12-4
size: many
D: TRBD2
J: TRBJ2-1
CDR3: CAISRGLAGGKNEQFF
DNA: TGTGCCATCTCTAGAGGACTAGCGGGAGGGAAGAATGAGCAGTTCTTC

V: TRBV6-1
size: many
D: .
J: TRBJ1-1
CDR3: CASREQGLNAEAFF
DNA: TGTGCCAGCAGGGAACAGGGCCTTAACGCTGAAGCTTTCTTT

V: TRBV7-9
size: many
D: .
J: TRBJ1-2
CDR3: CASSLLQNGYTF
DNA: TGTGCCAGCAGCTTATTACAGAATGGCTACACCTTC

V: TRBV20-1
size: many
D: .
J: TRBJ2-3
CDR3: CSATVGGSTDTQYF
DNA: TGCAGTGCTACGGTGGGAGGAAGCACAGATACGCAGTATTTT

V: TRBV6-1
size: many
D: .
J: TRBJ1-1
CDR3: CASSDGGTEAFF
DNA: TGTGCCAGCAGTGACGGGGGCACTGAAGCTTTCTTT

V: TRBV5-1
size: many
D: TRBD1
J: TRBJ1-2
CDR3: CASSLGQGLYGYTF
DNA: TGCGCCAGCAGCTTGGGACAGGGGCTCTATGGCTACACCTTC

V: TRBV7-2
size: many
D: .
J: TRBJ2-7
CDR3: CASRLGLVEQYF
DNA: TGTGCCAGCAGGTTAGGGTTGGTCGAGCAGTACTTC

V: TRBV5-1
size: many
D: .
J: TRBJ1-2
CDR3: CASSGILGLANYGYTF
DNA: TGCGCCAGCAGTGGGATTTTGGGTTTAGCTAACTATGGCTACACCTTC

V: TRBV18
size: many
D: .
J: TRBJ2-3
CDR3: CASSPQAGDTQYF
DNA: TGTGCCAGCTCACCCCAGGCGGGTGATACGCAGTATTTT

V: TRBV9
size: few
D: .
J: TRBJ2-7
CDR3: CASSVATDPGEQYF
DNA: TGTGCCAGCAGCGTAGCTACAGACCCGGGGGAGCAGTACTTC

V: TRBV5-1
size: .
D: .
J: TRBJ2-1
CDR3: CASSSRSAGNEQFF
DNA: TGTGCCAGCAGCTCCCGGTCAGCTGGTAATGAGCAGTTCTTC

V: TRBV29-1
size: .
D: TRBD1
J: TRBJ1-2
CDR3: CSVTGTGQRGVGYTF
DNA: TGCAGCGTGACTGGGACAGGGCAACGAGGGGTCGGCTACACCTTC

V: TRBV28
size: few
D: .
J: TRBJ2-7
CDR3: CASSLRTGIPCEQYF
DNA: TGTGCCAGCAGTTTACGAACCGGGATCCCCTGCGAGCAGTACTTC

V: TRBV7-2
size: .
D: TRBD1
J: TRBJ2-4
CDR3: CASSPYRGEAKNIQYF
DNA: TGTGCCAGCAGCCCTTACAGGGGAGAAGCGAAAAACATTCAGTACTTC

V: TRBV9
size: many
D: .
J: TRBJ2-3
CDR3: CASSPRTGLDTQYF
DNA: TGTGCCAGCAGCCCAAGGACGGGACTGGATACGCAGTATTTT

V: TRBV20-1
size: many
D: .
J: TRBJ2-1
CDR3: CSASISGAPREQFF
DNA: TGCAGTGCTAGTATTAGCGGAGCCCCTCGGGAGCAGTTCTTC

V: TRBV7-2
size: .
D: .
J: TRBJ2-7
CDR3: CASSGKVLPLGEQYF
DNA: TGTGCCAGCAGCGGGAAAGTCTTGCCGCTAGGCGAGCAGTACTTC

V: TRBV7-6
size: many
D: TRBD1
J: TRBJ2-1
CDR3: CASSLRRTGGNEQFF
DNA: TGTGCCAGCAGCTTACGCCGGACAGGGGGGAATGAGCAGTTCTTC

V: TRBV20-1
size: .
D: .
J: TRBJ2-1
CDR3: CSAPGFSIDNEQFF
DNA: TGCAGTGCTCCGGGATTTTCTATAGACAATGAGCAGTTCTTC

V: TRBV7-8
size: many
D: TRBD1
J: TRBJ1-3
CDR3: CASSLALRQGSGNTIYF
DNA: TGTGCCAGCAGCTTAGCTCTCCGACAGGGTTCTGGAAACACCATATATTTT

V: TRBV29-1
size: many
D: TRBD1
J: TRBJ2-5
CDR3: CSVVDRAARETQYF
DNA: TGCAGCGTTGTTGACAGGGCCGCCCGTGAGACCCAGTACTTC

V: TRBV20-1
size: many
D: TRBD2
J: TRBJ2-1
CDR3: CSALLAGGNNEQFF
DNA: TGCAGTGCTCTACTAGCGGGAGGGAACAATGAGCAGTTCTTC

V: TRBV5-4
size: .
D: .
J: TRBJ2-7
CDR3: CTSSWGLHREQYF
DNA: TGTACCAGCAGCTGGGGACTCCACCGGGAGCAGTACTTC